This T cell receptor beta chain was found in a study of blood T cell repertoires in COVID-19. The method was immunoSEQ multiplex PCR; TCRdb's version includes in-frame clones alone and lacks a portion of them. There are 300,000 to 350,000 clones in the sample; 88% occur only once, and about 7% lies in the top ten. The clonotype originates from a woman between 70 and 85 years old with COVID-19, enrolled during active disease. The sample comprised peripheral blood.

The CDR3 loop reads CASSLAPGGTEAFF. CDR3 nucleotide sequence: TGTGCCAGCAGCTTGGCCCCCGGGGGGACTGAAGCTTTCTTT. The chain uses TRBV5-6 and TRBJ1-1, with D maybe TRBD1 (5 bases). CDR1 is SGHDT and CDR2 is YYEEEE in the germline V gene. V lost 0 bases and J 5 bases, leaving 11 bases between the germline ends. The CDR3 covers 14 residues. Based on the CDR3 plus reference TRBV5-6 and TRBJ1-1, the full variable domain is DAGVTQSPTHLIKTRGQQVTLRCSPKSGHDTVSWYQQALGQGPQFIFQYYEEEERQRGNFPDRFSGHQFPNYSSELNVNALLLGDSALYLCASSLAPGGTEAFFGQGTRLTVV.